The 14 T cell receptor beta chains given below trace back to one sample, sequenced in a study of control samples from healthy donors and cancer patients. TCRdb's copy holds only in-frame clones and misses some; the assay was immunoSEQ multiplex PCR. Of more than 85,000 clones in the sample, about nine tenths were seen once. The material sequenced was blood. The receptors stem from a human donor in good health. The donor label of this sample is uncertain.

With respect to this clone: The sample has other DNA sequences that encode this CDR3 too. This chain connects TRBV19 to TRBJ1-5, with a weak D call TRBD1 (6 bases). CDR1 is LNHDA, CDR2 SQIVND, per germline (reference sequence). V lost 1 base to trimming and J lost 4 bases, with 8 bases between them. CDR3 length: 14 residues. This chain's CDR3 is CASSIGQANQPQHF. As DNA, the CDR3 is TGTGCCAGTAGTATAGGACAGGCAAATCAGCCCCAGCATTTT.

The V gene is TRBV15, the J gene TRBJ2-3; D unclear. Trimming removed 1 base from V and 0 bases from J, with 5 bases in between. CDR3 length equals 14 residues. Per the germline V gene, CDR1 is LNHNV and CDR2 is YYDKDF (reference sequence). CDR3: CATSRASSTDTQYF. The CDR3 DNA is TGTGCCACCAGCAGAGCCTCTAGCACAGATACGCAGTATTTT.

The CDR3 reads CASRGQAANYEQYV. The CDR3, as DNA: TGTGCCAGCAGGGGACAGGCGGCTAACTACGAGCAGTACGTC. This chain joins TRBV27 and TRBJ2-7; 8 bases are a match to TRBD1. The V gene end was trimmed by 6 bases and the J gene end by 3 bases; junction bases not matched to a gene: 7. Per the germline V gene, CDR1 is MNHEY and CDR2 is SMNVEV (reference sequence). The CDR3 runs to 14 residues.

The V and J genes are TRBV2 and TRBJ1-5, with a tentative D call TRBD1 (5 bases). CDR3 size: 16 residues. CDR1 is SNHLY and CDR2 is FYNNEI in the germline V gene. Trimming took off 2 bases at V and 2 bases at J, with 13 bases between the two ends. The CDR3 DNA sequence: TGTGCCAGCAGTGAATCGGGGCCCGCCGGCAATCAGCCCCAGCATTTT. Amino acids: CASSESGPAGNQPQHF.

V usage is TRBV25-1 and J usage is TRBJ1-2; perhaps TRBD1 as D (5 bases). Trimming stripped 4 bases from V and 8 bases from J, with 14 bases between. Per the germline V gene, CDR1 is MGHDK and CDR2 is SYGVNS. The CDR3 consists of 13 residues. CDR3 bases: TGTGCCAGCAGTGGTCAAGGGGTGAGCGGCTACACCTTC. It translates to CASSGQGVSGYTF.

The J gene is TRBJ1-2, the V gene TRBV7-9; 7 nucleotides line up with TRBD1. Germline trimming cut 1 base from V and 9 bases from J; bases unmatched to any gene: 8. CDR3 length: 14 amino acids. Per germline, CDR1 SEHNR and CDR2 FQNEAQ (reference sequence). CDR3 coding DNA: TGTGCCAGCAGCTTAGGAGGGGGCACAACCAGCTACACCTTC. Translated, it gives CASSLGGGTTSYTF.

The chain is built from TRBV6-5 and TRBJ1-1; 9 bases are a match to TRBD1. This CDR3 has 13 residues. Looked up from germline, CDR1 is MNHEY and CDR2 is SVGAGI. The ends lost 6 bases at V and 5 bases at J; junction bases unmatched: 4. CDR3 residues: CASSVTGGTEAFF. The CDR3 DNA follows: TGTGCCAGCAGCGTGACAGGGGGGACTGAAGCTTTCTTT.

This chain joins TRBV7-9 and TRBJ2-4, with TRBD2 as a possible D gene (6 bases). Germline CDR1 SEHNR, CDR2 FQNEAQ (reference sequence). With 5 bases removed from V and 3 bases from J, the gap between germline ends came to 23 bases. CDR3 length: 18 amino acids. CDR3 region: CASSPGQVMGGNKNIQYF. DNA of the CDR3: TGTGCCAGCAGCCCGGGGCAGGTGATGGGGGGAAACAAAAACATTCAGTACTTC.

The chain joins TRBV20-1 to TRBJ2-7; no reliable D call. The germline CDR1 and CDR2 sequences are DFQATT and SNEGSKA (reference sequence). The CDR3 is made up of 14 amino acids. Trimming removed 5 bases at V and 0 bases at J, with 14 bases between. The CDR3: CSARGLMSSYEQYF. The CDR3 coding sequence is TGCAGTGCTCGTGGGTTAATGAGCTCCTACGAGCAGTACTTC.

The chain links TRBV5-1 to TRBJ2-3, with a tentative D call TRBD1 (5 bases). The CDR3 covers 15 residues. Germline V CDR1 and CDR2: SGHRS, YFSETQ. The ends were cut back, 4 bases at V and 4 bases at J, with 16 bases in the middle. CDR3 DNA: TGCGCCAGCAGCCTCGGGCAGGGTGGGGCAGATACGCAGTATTTT. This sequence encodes CASSLGQGGADTQYF.

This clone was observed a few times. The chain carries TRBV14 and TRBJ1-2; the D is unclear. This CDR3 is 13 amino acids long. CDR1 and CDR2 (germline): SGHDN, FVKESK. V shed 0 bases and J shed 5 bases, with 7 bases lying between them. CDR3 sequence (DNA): TGTGCCAGCAGCCAAGACCCACAGTATGGCTACACCTTC. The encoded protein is CASSQDPQYGYTF.

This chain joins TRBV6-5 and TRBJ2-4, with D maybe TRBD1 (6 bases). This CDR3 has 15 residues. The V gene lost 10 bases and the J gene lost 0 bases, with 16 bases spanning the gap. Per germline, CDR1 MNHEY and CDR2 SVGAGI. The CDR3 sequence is CATWDTGRAKNIQYF. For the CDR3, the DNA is TGTGCCACCTGGGACACGGGCCGAGCCAAAAACATTCAGTACTTC.

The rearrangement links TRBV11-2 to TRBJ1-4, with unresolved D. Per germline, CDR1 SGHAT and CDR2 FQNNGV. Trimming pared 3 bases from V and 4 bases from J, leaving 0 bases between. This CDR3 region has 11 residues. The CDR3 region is CASSFNEKLFF. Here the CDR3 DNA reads TGTGCCAGCAGCTTTAATGAAAAACTGTTTTTT.

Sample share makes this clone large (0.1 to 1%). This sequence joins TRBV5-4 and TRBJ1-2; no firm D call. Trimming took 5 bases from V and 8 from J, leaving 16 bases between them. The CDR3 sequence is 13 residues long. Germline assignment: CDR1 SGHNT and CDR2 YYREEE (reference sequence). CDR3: CASRWLEEEGYTF. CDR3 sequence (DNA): TGTGCCAGCAGGTGGTTGGAGGAGGAAGGCTACACCTTC.